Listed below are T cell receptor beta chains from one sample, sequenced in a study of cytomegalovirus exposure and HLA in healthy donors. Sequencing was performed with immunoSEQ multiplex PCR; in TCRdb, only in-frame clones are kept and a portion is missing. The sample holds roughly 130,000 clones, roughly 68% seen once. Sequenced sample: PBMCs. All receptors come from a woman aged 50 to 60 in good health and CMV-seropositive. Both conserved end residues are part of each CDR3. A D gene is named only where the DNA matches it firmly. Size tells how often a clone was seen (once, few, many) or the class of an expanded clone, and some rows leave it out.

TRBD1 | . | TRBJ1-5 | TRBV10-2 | TGCGCCAGCAGCCACACCGGACAGGGCAGAAATCAGCCCCAGCATTTT | CASSHTGQGRNQPQHF
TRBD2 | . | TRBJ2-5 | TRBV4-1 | TGCGCCAGCAGCCAGTCCCCAGCGGGAGGGGCCGGTTTGGCGCCCCAGTACTTC | CASSQSPAGGAGLAPQYF
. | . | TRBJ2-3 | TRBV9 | TGTGCCAGCAGCGTAGGCGCAGATACGCAGTATTTT | CASSVGADTQYF
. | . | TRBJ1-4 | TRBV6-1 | TGTGCCGGGGCGGCGCAGCGGGGGAATAATGAAAAACTGTTTTTT | CAGAAQRGNNEKLFF
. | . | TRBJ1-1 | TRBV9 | TGTGCCAGCAGCGCGGGGACTGAAGCTTTCTTT | CASSAGTEAFF
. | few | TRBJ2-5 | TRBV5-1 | TGCGCCAGCAGGACCGGGGGTACTCAAGAGACCCAGTACTTC | CASRTGGTQETQYF
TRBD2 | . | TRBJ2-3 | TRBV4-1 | TGCGCCAGCAGCCAAGAGATAACAGCGGGGGGGGGAGATACGCAGTATTTT | CASSQEITAGGGDTQYF
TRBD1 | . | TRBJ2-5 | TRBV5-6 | TGTGCCAGCAGCTTGGTTACAGGGGCGGGTGAGACCCAGTACTTC | CASSLVTGAGETQYF
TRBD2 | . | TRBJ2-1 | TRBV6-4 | TGTGCCAGCAGTGACCGGCTAGCGGGGGGTTATGAGCAGTTCTTC | CASSDRLAGGYEQFF
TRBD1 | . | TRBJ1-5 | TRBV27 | TGTGCCAGCAGTTCAAGGGGGCTGGGGCAGCCCCAGCATTTT | CASSSRGLGQPQHF
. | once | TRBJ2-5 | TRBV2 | TGTGCCAGCAAGGGGGGGGGCTTCGGGGAGACCCAGTACTTC | CASKGGGFGETQYF
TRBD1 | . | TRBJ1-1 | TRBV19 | TGTGCCAGTAGTTCCTCCGACAGGGTCACTGAAGCTTTCTTT | CASSSSDRVTEAFF
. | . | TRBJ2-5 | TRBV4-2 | TGTGCCAGCAGCCAAGATGCGGAGCTGGGGAGGACCCAGTACTTC | CASSQDAELGRTQYF
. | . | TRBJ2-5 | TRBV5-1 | TGCGCCAGCAGCTTGGCTCCCCAGGGTCCCCAAGAGACCCAGTACTTC | CASSLAPQGPQETQYF
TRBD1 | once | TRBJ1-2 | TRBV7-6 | TGTGCCAGCAGCTCCGGGACAGGGGGCTCGCCCTATGGCTACACCTTC | CASSSGTGGSPYGYTF
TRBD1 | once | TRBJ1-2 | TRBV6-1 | TGTGCCATCTCGACAGGGGGGATGACCCAATATGGCTACACCTTC | CAISTGGMTQYGYTF
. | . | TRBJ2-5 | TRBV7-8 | TGTGCCAGCAGCCTGACCGGAGGGGAGACCCAGTACTTC | CASSLTGGETQYF
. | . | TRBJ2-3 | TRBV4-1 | TGCGCCAGCAGCCAAGATCTTCAGACAGCGAACGGAGATACGCAGTATTTT | CASSQDLQTANGDTQYF
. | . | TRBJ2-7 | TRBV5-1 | TGCGCCAGCAGCTTGGCCCCACCTTCAGTCGAGCAGTACTTC | CASSLAPPSVEQYF
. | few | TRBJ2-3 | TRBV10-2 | TGCGCCAGCAGTTGGGCTTACACAGATACGCAGTATTTT | CASSWAYTDTQYF
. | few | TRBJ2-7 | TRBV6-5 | TGTGCCAGCAGGGAAGGAGGGTCCGACGAGCAGTACTTC | CASREGGSDEQYF
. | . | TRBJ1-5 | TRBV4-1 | TGCGCCAGCAGCCAAGACGGACCCCAGGGACTTCTCAATCAGCCCCAGCATTTT | CASSQDGPQGLLNQPQHF
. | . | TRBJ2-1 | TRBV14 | TGTGCCAGCAGCCCCACTACCTACAATGAGCAGTTCTTC | CASSPTTYNEQFF
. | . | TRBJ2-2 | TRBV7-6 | TGTGCCAGCAGCTTAGTAGAGAACGGGGAGCTGTTTTTT | CASSLVENGELFF
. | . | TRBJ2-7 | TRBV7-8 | TGTGCCAGCAGCTTAGGGGCCCGGGGGATTGAAGACTTC | CASSLGARGIEDF
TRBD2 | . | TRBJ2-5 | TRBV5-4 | TGTGCCAGCAGCCAAACCGGGACTAGCTGGGAGACCCAGTACTTC | CASSQTGTSWETQYF
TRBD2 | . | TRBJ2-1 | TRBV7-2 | TGTGCCAGCAGCTTAAGCGGGGGCCGGATCAATGAGCAGTTCTTC | CASSLSGGRINEQFF
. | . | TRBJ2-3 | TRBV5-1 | TGCGCCAGCTATGTCGACAGGTCCACAGATACGCAGTATTTT | CASYVDRSTDTQYF
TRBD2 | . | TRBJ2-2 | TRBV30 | TGTGCCTGGAGACTAGCGGGGGGGAGGGAGCTGTTTTTT | CAWRLAGGRELFF
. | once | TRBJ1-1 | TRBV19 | TGTGCCAGTAGTATTCAGGGCAGGGCCAACACTGAAGCTTTCTTT | CASSIQGRANTEAFF
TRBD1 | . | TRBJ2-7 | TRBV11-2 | TGTGCCAGCAGCTCGATTCTGGGCAGGGGGCCCTACGAGCAGTACTTC | CASSSILGRGPYEQYF
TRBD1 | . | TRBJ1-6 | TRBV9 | TGTGCCAGCAGCGCGTCGGCGGGACAGGGAATTTCACCCCTCCACTTT | CASSASAGQGISPLHF
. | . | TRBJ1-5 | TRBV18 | TGTGCCAGCTCACCGGGGGGGCAGGGGTATCAGCCCCAGCATTTT | CASSPGGQGYQPQHF
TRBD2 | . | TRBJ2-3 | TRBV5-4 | TGTGCCAGCAGCCCTCCGGGACTAGCGGGGGGCGTACGCACAGATACGCAGTATTTT | CASSPPGLAGGVRTDTQYF
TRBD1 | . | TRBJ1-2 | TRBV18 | TGTGCCAGCTCACCACAGGACAGGGAAGGCTACACCTTC | CASSPQDREGYTF
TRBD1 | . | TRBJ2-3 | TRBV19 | TGTGCCTCGGGCGGGACAGGGACTTGGAGCACAGATACGCAGTATTTT | CASGGTGTWSTDTQYF
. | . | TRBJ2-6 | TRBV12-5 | TGTGCTAGTGGCCGCCCCGGCTCTGGGGCCAACGTCCTGACTTTC | CASGRPGSGANVLTF
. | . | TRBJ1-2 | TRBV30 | TGTGCCTGGAGTTTAGGCGTCGCGGCCTCTTATGGCTACACCTTC | CAWSLGVAASYGYTF
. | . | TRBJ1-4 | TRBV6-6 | TGTGCCAGCAGTTATACGTCCCGAAGTACGGTGGAAAAACTGTTTTTT | CASSYTSRSTVEKLFF
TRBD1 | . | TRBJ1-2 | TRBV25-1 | TGTGCCAGCAGTGAAGACAGGGGCGGCTACACCTTC | CASSEDRGGYTF
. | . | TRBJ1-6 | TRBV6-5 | TGTGCCAGCAGTTCCTTAGAGGGTTCACCCCTCCACTTT | CASSSLEGSPLHF